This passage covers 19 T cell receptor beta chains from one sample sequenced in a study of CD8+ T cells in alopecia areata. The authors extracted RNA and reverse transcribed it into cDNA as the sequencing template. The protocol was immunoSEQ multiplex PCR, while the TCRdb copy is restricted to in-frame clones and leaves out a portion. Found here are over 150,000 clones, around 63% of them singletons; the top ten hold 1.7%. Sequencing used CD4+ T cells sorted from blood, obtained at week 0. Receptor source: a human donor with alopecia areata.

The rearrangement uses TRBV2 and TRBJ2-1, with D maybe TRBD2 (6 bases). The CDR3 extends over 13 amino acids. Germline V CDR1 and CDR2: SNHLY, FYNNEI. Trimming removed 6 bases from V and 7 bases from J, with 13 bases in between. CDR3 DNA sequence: TGTGCCAGCAGGGAGGGGACTGAGAATGAGCAGTTCTTC. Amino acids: CASREGTENEQFF.

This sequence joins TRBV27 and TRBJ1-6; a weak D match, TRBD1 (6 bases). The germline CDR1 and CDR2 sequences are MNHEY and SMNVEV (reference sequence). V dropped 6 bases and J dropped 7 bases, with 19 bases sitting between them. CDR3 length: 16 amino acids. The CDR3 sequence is CASSPTKQGRNSPLHF. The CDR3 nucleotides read TGTGCCAGCAGCCCTACCAAACAGGGAAGAAATTCACCCCTCCACTTT.

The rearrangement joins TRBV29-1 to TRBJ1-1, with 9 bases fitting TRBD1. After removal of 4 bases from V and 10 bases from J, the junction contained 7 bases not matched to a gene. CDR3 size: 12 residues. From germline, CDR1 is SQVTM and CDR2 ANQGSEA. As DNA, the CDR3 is TGCAGCGTTGCTCTGGGACAGGGAAGAGCTTTCTTT. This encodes CSVALGQGRAFF.

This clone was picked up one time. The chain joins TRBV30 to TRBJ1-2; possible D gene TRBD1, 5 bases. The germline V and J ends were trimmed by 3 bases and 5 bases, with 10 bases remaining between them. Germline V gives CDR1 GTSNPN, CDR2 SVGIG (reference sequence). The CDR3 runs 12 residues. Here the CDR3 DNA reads TGTGCCTGGAGGTACCAGGGATATGGCTACACCTTC. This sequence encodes CAWRYQGYGYTF.

CDR3 residues: CASSESLVAFF. The CDR3 DNA reads TGCGCCAGCAGTGAGTCTTTAGTCGCTTTCTTT. The chain links TRBV10-2 to TRBJ1-1; D gene ambiguous. V was trimmed by 0 bases and J by 11 bases, leaving 7 bases between them. The length of the CDR3 is 11 residues. In germline, CDR1 is WSHSY, CDR2 SAAADI.

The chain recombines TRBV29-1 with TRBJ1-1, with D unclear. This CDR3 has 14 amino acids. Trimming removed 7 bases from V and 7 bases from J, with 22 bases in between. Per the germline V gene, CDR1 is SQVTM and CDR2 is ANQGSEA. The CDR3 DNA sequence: TGCAGCGCCACCTTAGGACCCGGAGGAGATGAAGCTTTCTTT. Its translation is CSATLGPGGDEAFF.

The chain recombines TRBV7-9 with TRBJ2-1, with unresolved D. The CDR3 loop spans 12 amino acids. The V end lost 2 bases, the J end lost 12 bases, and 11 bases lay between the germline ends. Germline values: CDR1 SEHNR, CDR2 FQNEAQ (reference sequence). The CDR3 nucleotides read TGTGCCAGCAGCTTAAGTTTGGGCGTGCAGTTCTTC. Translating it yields CASSLSLGVQFF.

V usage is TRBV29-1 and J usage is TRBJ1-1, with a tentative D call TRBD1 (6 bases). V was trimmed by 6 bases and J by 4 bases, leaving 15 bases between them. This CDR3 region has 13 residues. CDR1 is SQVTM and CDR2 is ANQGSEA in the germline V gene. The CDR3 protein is CSVVQGLGTEAFF. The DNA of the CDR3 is TGCAGCGTAGTTCAGGGGTTGGGCACTGAAGCTTTCTTT.

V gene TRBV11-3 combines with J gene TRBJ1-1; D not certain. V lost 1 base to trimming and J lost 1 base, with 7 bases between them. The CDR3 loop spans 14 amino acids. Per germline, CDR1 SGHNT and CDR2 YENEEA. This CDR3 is CASSLAAENTEAFF. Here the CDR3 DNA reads TGTGCCAGCAGCTTAGCGGCAGAGAACACTGAAGCTTTCTTT.

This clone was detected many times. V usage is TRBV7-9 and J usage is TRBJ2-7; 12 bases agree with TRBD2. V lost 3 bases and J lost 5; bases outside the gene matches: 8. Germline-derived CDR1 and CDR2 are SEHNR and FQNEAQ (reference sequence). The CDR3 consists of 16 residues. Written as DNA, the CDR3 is TGTGCCAGCAGCTTGCGGCTAGCGGGGGGGCCCGACGAGCAGTACTTC. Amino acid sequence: CASSLRLAGGPDEQYF.

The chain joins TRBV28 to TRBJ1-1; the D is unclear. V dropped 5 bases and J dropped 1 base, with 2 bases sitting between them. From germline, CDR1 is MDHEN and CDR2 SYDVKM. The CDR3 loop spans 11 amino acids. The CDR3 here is CASSRNTEAFF. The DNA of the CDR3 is TGTGCCAGCAGTCGGAACACTGAAGCTTTCTTT. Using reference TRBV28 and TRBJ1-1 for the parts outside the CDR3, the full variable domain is DVKVTQSSRYLVKRTGEKVFLECVQDMDHENMFWYRQDPGLGLRLIYFSYDVKMKEKGDIPEGYSVSREKKERFSLILESASTNQTSMYLCASSRNTEAFFGQGTRLTVV.

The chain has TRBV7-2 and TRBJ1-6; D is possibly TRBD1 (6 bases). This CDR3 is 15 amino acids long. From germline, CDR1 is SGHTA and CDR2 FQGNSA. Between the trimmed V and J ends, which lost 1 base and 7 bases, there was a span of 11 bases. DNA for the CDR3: TGTGCCAGCAGCTTAGAGGCAGGGGCAAATTCACCCCTCCACTTT. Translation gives CASSLEAGANSPLHF.

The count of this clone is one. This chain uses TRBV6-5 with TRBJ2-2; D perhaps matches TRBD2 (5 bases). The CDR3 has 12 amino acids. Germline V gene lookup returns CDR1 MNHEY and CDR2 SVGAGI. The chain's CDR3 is CVASRGDGELFF. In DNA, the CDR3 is TGTGTCGCGTCACGGGGTGACGGGGAGCTGTTTTTT.

CDR3 nucleotide sequence: TGTGCCAGCAGCATGAGGACTAACTACAATGAGCAGTTCTTC. Protein: CASSMRTNYNEQFF. The chain joins TRBV7-9 to TRBJ2-1; D is possibly TRBD2 (6 bases). This CDR3 comprises 14 residues. V was clipped by 5 bases and J by 3 bases, with 11 bases between them. Germline CDR1 and CDR2: SEHNR and FQNEAQ (reference sequence).

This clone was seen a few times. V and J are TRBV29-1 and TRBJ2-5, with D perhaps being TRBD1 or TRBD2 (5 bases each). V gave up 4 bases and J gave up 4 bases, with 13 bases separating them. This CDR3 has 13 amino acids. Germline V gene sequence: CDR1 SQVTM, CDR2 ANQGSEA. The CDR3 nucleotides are TGCAGCGTTGCTATGGAGAGGGGAGAGACCCAGTACTTC. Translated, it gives CSVAMERGETQYF.

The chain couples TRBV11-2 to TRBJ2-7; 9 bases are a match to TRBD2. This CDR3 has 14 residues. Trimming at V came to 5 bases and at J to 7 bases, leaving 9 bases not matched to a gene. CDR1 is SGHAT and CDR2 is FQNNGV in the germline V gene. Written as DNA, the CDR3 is TGTGCCAGCAGCCCCCAACACGCGGGGGGGGAGCAGTACTTC. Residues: CASSPQHAGGEQYF.

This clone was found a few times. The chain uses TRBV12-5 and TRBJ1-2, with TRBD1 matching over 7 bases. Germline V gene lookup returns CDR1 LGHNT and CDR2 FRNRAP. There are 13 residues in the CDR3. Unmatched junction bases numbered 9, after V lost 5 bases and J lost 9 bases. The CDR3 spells CASGLTGLISYTF. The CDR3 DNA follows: TGTGCTAGTGGTCTGACAGGGCTTATTAGCTACACCTTC.

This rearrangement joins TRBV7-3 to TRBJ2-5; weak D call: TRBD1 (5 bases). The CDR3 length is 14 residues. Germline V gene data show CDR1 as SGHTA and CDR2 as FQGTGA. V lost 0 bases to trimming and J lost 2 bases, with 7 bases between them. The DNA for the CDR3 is TGTGCCAGCAGCTTAACAGGGGATCAAGAGACCCAGTACTTC. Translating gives CASSLTGDQETQYF.

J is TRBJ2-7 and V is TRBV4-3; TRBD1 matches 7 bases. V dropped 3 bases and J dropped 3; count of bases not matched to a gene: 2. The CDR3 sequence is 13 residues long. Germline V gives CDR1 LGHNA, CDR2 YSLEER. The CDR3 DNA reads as TGCGCCAGCAGCCAGAACAGGGGCTACGAGCAGTACTTC. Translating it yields CASSQNRGYEQYF.